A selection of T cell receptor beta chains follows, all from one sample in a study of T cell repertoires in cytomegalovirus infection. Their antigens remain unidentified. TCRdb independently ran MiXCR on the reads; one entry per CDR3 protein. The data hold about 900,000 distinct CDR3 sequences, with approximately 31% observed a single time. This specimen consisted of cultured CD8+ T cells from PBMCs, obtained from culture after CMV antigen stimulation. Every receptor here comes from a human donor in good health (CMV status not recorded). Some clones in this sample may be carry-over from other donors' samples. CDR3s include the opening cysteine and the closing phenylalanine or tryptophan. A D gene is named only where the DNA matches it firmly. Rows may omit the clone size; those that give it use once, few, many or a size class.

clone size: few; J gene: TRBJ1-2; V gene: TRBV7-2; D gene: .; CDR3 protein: CASSLDGNRVKSGYTF; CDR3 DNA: TGTGCCAGCAGCTTAGATGGTAACAGGGTGAAAAGTGGCTACACCTTC
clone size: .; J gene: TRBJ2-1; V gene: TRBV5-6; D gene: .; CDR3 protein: CASSRDWGSHNEQFF; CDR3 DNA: TGTGCCAGCAGTCGGGACTGGGGCTCCCACAATGAGCAGTTCTTC
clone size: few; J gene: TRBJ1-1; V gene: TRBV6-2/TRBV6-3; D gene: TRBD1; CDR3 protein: CASRPSTGGEDTEAFF; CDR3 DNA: TGTGCCAGCAGACCCTCGACAGGGGGCGAGGACACTGAAGCTTTCTTT
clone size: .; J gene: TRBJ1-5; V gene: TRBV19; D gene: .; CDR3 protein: CASSAAFTGFGQPQHF; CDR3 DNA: TGTGCCAGTAGTGCCGCCTTTACTGGATTCGGTCAGCCCCAGCATTTT
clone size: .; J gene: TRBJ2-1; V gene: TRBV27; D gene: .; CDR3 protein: CASSFDGEVEQFF; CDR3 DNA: TGTGCCAGCAGTTTCGATGGGGAGGTGGAGCAGTTCTTC
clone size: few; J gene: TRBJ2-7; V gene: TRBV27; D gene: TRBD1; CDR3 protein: CASSPLVGQGLKSEQYF; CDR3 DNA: TGTGCCAGCAGTCCTCTAGTGGGACAGGGTTTAAAGTCCGAGCAGTACTTC
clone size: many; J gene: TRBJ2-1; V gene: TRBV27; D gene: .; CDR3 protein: CASSPLGSGRSSYNEQFF; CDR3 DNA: TGTGCCAGCAGTCCCCTCGGGAGTGGGAGAAGCTCCTACAATGAGCAGTTCTTC
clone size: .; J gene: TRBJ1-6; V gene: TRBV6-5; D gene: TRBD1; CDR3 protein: CASRSRDRLNSPLHF; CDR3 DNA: TGTGCCAGCCGATCTCGGGACAGGCTTAATTCACCCCTCCACTTT
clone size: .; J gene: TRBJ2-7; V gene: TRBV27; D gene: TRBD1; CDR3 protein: CASSLQDPGGSIYEQYF; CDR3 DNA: TGTGCCAGCAGTTTACAGGACCCAGGGGGCAGTATATACGAGCAGTACTTC
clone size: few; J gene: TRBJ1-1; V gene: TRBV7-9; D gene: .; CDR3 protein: CASRPRGGDTEAFF; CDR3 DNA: TGTGCCAGCAGACCCAGGGGCGGGGACACTGAAGCTTTCTTT
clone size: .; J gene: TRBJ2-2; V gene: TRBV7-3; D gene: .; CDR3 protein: CASSLTRRGITGELFF; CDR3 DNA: TGTGCCAGCAGCTTAACGAGGAGGGGGATCACCGGGGAGCTGTTTTTT
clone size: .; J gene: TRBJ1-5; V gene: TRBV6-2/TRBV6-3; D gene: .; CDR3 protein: CASSYISNQPQHF; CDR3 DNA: TGTGCCAGCAGTTACATTAGCAATCAGCCCCAGCATTTT
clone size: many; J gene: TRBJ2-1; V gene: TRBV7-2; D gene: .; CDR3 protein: CASSLPLLYNEQFF; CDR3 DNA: TGTGCCAGCAGCTTACCTTTACTCTACAATGAGCAGTTCTTC
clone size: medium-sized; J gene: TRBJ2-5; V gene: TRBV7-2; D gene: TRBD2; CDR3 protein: CASSFLAGGHQETQYF; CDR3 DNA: TGTGCCAGCAGCTTCTTAGCGGGGGGGCACCAAGAGACCCAGTACTTC
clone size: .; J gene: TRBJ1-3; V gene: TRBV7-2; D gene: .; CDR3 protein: CASSLGGGGFGNTIYF; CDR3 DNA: TGTGCCAGCAGCTTGGGGGGGGGAGGATTTGGAAACACCATATATTTT
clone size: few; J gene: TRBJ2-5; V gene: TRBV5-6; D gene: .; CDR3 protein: CASSWSVAVQETQYF; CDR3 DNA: TGTGCCAGCAGCTGGAGTGTTGCAGTCCAAGAGACCCAGTACTTC
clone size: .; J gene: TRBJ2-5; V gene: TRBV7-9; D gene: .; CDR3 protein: CASSPANQETQYF; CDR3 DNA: TGTGCCAGCAGCCCCGCCAATCAAGAGACCCAGTACTTC
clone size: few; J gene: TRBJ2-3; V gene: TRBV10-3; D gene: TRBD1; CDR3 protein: CAITQRDRGRKDTQYF; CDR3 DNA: TGTGCCATCACCCAGCGGGACAGGGGAAGAAAGGATACGCAGTATTTT
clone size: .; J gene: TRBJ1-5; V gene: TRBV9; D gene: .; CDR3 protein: CASSVGDSQPQHF; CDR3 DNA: TGTGCCAGCAGCGTAGGGGATTCTCAGCCCCAGCATTTT
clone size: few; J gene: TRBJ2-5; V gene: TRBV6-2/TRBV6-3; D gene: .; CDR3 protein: CASSYVNQETQYF; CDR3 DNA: TGTGCCAGCAGTTATGTGAACCAAGAGACCCAGTACTTC
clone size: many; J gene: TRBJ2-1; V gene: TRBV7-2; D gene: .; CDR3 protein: CASSLIGGAAYNEQFF; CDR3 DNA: TGTGCCAGCAGCTTAATTGGGGGGGCGGCTTACAATGAGCAGTTCTTC
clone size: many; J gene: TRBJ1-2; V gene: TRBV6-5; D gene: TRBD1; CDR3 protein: CASSYGQGFRYGYTF; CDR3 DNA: TGTGCCAGCAGTTACGGACAGGGTTTTCGGTATGGCTACACCTTC